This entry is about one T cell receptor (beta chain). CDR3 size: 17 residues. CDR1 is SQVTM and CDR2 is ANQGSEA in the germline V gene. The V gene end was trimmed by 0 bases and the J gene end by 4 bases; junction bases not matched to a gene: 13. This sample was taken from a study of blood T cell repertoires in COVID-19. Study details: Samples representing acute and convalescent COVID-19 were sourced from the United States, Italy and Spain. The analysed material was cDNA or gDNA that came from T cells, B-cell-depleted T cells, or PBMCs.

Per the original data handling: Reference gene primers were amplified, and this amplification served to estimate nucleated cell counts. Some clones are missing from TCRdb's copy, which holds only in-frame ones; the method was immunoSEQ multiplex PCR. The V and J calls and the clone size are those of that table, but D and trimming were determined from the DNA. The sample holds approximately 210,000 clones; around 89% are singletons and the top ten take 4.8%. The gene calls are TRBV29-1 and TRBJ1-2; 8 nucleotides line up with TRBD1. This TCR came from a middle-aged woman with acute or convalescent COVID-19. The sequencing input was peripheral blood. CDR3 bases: TGCAGCGTTGAAGATATCCTAGTAGTAGGACAGGGCTATGGCTACACCTTC. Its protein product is CSVEDILVVGQGYGYTF.